This TCR beta chain was recovered during a study of T cell changes during pregnancy in multiple sclerosis (dated by TCRdb to the late 2010s). Study-wide context: The study examined how the T cell repertoire changed over the course of pregnancy in women with multiple sclerosis.

Library generation was performed with the immunoSEQ multiplex PCR assay. In TCRdb, the immuneACCESS table is reduced to in-frame sequences with V and J assigned. These tables do not hold every clone; where another copy was compared, an unresolved V gene accounts for under half, and the others remain unexplained. The sample table lists some 75,000 clones, roughly 96% of them with a count of one. The ten largest clones take up more than 0.95% of the sample. Of note for this clone: The target of this receptor is not known. No qualities accompany the bases; no much larger clone lies one base away.

The trim is 0 bases for V and 4 bases for J, with a gap of 7 bases between the germline ends. There are 14 amino acids in the CDR3, from cysteine to phenylalanine inclusive. Only the CDR3 DNA stays, 42 bases, in frame from base 1. CDR1 and CDR2 are read off the germline V gene (reference sequence) as SGHKS and YYEKEE. The rearranged segments are TRBV5-5 and TRBJ1-4; the D gene lacks a confident call. This receptor was identified in a female donor with multiple sclerosis, enrolled in a pregnancy study. The specimen comprised peripheral blood, sampled in the second trimester of pregnancy. The CDR3 loop reads CASSLAGVNEKLFF. The bases are TGTGCCAGCAGCTTGGCCGGGGTTAATGAAAAACTGTTTTTT. The full variable domain, with segments outside the CDR3 supplied by the reference TRBV5-5 and TRBJ1-4 proteins, appears as DAGVTQSPTHLIKTRGQQVTLRCSPISGHKSVSWYQQVLGQGPQFIFQYYEKEERGRGNFPDRFSARQFPNYSSELNVNALLLGDSALYLCASSLAGVNEKLFFGSGTQLSVL.